This T cell receptor (beta chain) was recorded in a study of human T cells and chemical hapten exposure. This clonotype showed up many times. In germline, CDR1 is SEHNR, CDR2 FQNEAQ (reference sequence). Trimming at V came to 6 bases and at J to 2 bases, leaving 6 bases not matched to a gene. CDR3 length: 16 amino acids. One entry per CDR3 protein, called by TCRdb with MiXCR from the RACE reads. The sample gives approximately 370,000 distinct CDR3 sequences, about 5.4% of which show up once; approximately 8.2% is in the top ten. The time point here: pre-sensitization, week 0. Treatment given: therapeutic diphenylcyclopropenone sensitization with weekly scalp DPC.

Specimen: whole blood, collected in connection with sensitization to the hapten diphenylcyclopropenone (DPC). The source of this sequence is a woman aged 18-29 years with alopecia areata. Some clones in this sample may be carry-over from other donors' samples. The gene calls are TRBV7-9 and TRBJ1-5, with 11 bases lining up with TRBD1. The CDR3 coding sequence is TGTGCCAGCAGTCGGGACAGGGGGGCTCGCAATCAGCCCCAGCATTTT. Encoded protein: CASSRDRGARNQPQHF. The whole variable domain, remainder taken from reference TRBV7-9 and TRBJ1-5, is DTGVSQNPRHKITKRGQNVTFRCDPISEHNRLYWYRQTLGQGPEFLTYFQNEAQLEKSRLLSDRFSAERPKGSFSTLEIQRTEQGDSAMYLCASSRDRGARNQPQHFGDGTRLSIL.